The source of this T cell receptor (beta chain) is a study of Ad26.COV2.S vaccination and SARS-CoV-2 variants (dated by TCRdb to 2020 to 2022). About the full investigation: Vaccine-arm donors were drawn from COV1001, a multicentre, randomized, double-blind, placebo-controlled phase I-IIa trial of Ad26.COV2.S in healthy adults. A total of roughly 32 samples were included in the TCR-sequenced set, comprising around 20 Ad26.COV2.S vaccine recipients, 5 placebo recipients and 8 SARS-CoV-2 convalescent individuals. Blinding of investigators to trial group allocation was maintained during experiments and outcome assessment. Trial participants were randomized into five groups of five: low-dose or high-dose Ad26.COV2.S given once or twice, or placebo on both occasions. Ad26.COV2.S was administered intramuscularly at 5 x 10^10 or 1 x 10^11 viral particles, either as a single shot or as two shots given 56 days apart. TCRbeta repertoire sequencing was used to assess the specificity and breadth of SARS-CoV-2-reactive T cell receptors after Ad26.COV2.S vaccination. Study-wide conclusions, independent of this receptor: Substantial breadth of spike-specific CD8+ and CD4+ T cell responses was reported after vaccination. Compared with placebo recipients, Ad26.COV2.S recipients showed higher spike-specific TCR breadth (P = 0.0014). The study was not powered for comparison of responses between vaccine doses or regimens. Vaccine and placebo recipients had comparable non-spike TCR breadth, which fits with the vaccine containing only spike. It was noted by the authors that total T cell responses may have been underestimated by the TCR breadth and depth analyses.

In the paper's terms, the treatment or condition label means: roughly 19 received Ad26.COV2.S at low or high dose, single or two shots; 5 received placebo; per-sample allocation not given. For vaccine and placebo recipients, the sequenced repertoires came from samples collected on day 63 after the first injection. Between 29 July and 7 August 2020, Cohort 1b enrolled about two dozen adults aged 18-55 years at one site in Boston, USA. Ad26.COV2.S consisted of a replication-incompetent adenovirus type 26 vector by which a prefusion-stabilized SARS-CoV-2 spike protein from the original Wuhan strain was expressed. TCRbeta CDR3 regions were sequenced with the immunoSEQ Assay. After extraction, genomic DNA underwent amplification by bias-controlled multiplex PCR, followed by high-throughput sequencing. The paper's processing steps were these. Collapsing and filtering of sequences were performed to quantify the absolute abundance of each unique TCRbeta CDR3 region. T cell fraction was estimated by normalizing TCRbeta template counts to usable DNA, which was measured by amplifying reference genes present in all nucleated cells. Repertoire TCRs were annotated as SARS-CoV-2-specific when V gene, CDR3 amino acid sequence and J gene were exactly matched to a known reactive TCR set. MIRA supplied the reference SARS-CoV-2 TCR set, which was filtered for enrichment in COVID-19-positive ImmuneCODE repertoires so that public or cross-reactive TCRs were removed. Using the MIRA antigens, annotated TCRs were further analysed by specific ORF or by position within an ORF. Depth was the summed frequency of annotated unique rearrangements, while breadth was defined as annotated unique rearrangements over total unique productive rearrangements. Two-sided Wilcoxon rank-sum tests were applied when comparing TCR breadth between groups. TCRdb carries this immuneACCESS record with in-frame sequences only. Its versions omit some clonotypes, under half of them owing to an unresolved V gene in the studies checked, with the rest unexplained. That table supplies the V and J calls and clone size; D and trimming were determined from the DNA. A total of 300,000 to 350,000 clones appear in this sample, roughly 90% of them only once. Approximately 5% of the sample rests with the top ten.

The germline V gene sets CDR1 to SQVTM and CDR2 to ANQGSEA. V sheds 4 bases and J sheds 4 bases, leaving 14 bases between their ends. Spanning cysteine to phenylalanine, the CDR3 consists of 13 amino acids. Here the CDR3 DNA is all that survives: 39 bases in frame from base 1. To note about this clone: Its antigen is unknown. Base qualities are not at hand, and no much larger clone is one base apart.

The sequencing here drew on peripheral blood, taken in a trial of Ad26.COV2.S vaccine versus placebo. The sequence was collected from a person between 18 and 65 years old who received the Ad26.COV2.S COVID-19 vaccine or a placebo. The rearranged chain carries TRBV29-1 and TRBJ2-7; the best D guess is TRBD2, with 6 bases matching. The CDR3 has the sequence CSVVNAGTYEQYF. The nucleotides read TGCAGCGTTGTGAACGCAGGGACTTACGAGCAGTACTTC.